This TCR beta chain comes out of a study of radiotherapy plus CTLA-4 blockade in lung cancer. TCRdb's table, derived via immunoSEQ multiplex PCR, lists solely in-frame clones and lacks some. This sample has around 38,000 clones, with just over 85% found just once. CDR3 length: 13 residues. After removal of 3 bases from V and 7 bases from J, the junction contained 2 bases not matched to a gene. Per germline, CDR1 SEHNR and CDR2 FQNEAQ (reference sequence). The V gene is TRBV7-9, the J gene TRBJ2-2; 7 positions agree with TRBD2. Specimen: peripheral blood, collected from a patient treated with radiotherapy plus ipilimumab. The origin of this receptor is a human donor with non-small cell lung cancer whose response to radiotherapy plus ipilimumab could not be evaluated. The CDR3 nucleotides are TGTGCCAGCAGCTTCGCGGGGGTCGGGGAGCTGTTTTTT. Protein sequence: CASSFAGVGELFF.